Sequencing of this T cell receptor beta chain was carried out in a study of T cells after posttransplantation cyclophosphamide (dated by TCRdb to between 2015 and 2016). Study-wide context: Using TRB sequencing, the study followed how the T cell repertoire rebuilt after myeloablative bone marrow transplantation with posttransplantation cyclophosphamide given as GVHD prophylaxis. Samples from about 32 PTCy-treated patients and fewer than 20 related bone marrow donors of those patients were subjected to antigen receptor sequencing. Blood from every one of the approximately 36 PTCy patients who had 1-year posttransplant specimens underwent TRB sequencing. In 3 patients, up to roughly 3 additional blood samples taken between 2 and 5.2 years after transplant also underwent TRB sequencing, as did pretransplant blood from a handful of patients. TRA and TRB clonality were tightly correlated in several samples, so subsequent TCR analyses focused on TRB only. Public TRB sequences were checked against a database of over 3,000 sequences associated with responses to pathogens, tumor antigens, self-antigens and alloantigens.

TRB sequencing used genomic DNA with the immunoSEQ assay at survey resolution or the hsTCRB kit. The authors' pipeline ran thus. The immunoSEQ software was used for initial read processing, and the LymphoSeq R package was used for repertoire analyses. Clonality was calculated as 1 minus normalized Shannon entropy, and the Gini coefficient was also calculated for each TRB dataset. Phenotypes of unsorted samples were inferred by mapping TRB sequences from sorted subsets of the recipient or donor onto unsorted samples of the same recipient. TCRdb took this table from immuneACCESS and kept in-frame rearrangements with V and J called. Such tables lack part of the clones; where checked against another copy, unresolved V genes explain under half of the gap, and the rest is unexplained. V, J and clone size are those of that table, while D and trimming were read from the DNA. A total of roughly 17,000 clones appear in this sample, 85% of them only once. About 26% of the sample rests with the top ten.

The paper as a whole reports these results and caveats: Donor-recipient similarity was low at 1-2 months but increased during the first year, and donor CD8+ memory clones often dominated later blood repertoires. The TRB repertoires of T cells infiltrating skin or GI tract showed only limited overlap with the TRB repertoires of T cells in blood. Across around 40 patients, TRB clonality was highly associated with recipient CMV seropositivity and CMV reactivation, and diversity in PTCy patients was similar to diversity in CNI/methotrexate controls.

A word on this clone: The specificity of this receptor is unknown. No much larger clone exists at a distance of one base, and base qualities are not known.

V is pruned by 6 bases and J by 5 bases, leaving 8 bases of the junction without a gene match. From the cysteine up to the phenylalanine, the CDR3 has a length of 15 residues. CDR3 DNA only is kept here, 45 bases in frame from base 1. CDR1 is given as SGHTA and CDR2 as FQGNSA, both from the germline V gene. The control group consisted of about a dozen patients who received myeloablative marrow transplants with methotrexate plus a calcineurin inhibitor and who were sampled 1 year after transplant. Peripheral blood and bone marrow mononuclear cells were isolated by Ficoll-Hypaque density centrifugation and were cryopreserved.

This receptor was taken from a female patient aged 18 to 29 who received an allogeneic stem cell transplant from an unrelated donor, was CMV-positive, and had acute and chronic GVHD. Because of the transplant, the T cells may be the graft donor's rather than the patient's own. The sample here was PBMCs, taken after allogeneic stem cell transplant with calcineurin inhibitor and methotrexate. This chain is built from TRBV7-2 and TRBJ2-2; TRBD2 matches 8 bases in the middle. The DNA sequence is given as TGTGCCAGCAGTCCAACCGGGACTAGAACCGGGGAGCTGTTTTTT. Translated, it gives CASSPTGTRTGELFF.